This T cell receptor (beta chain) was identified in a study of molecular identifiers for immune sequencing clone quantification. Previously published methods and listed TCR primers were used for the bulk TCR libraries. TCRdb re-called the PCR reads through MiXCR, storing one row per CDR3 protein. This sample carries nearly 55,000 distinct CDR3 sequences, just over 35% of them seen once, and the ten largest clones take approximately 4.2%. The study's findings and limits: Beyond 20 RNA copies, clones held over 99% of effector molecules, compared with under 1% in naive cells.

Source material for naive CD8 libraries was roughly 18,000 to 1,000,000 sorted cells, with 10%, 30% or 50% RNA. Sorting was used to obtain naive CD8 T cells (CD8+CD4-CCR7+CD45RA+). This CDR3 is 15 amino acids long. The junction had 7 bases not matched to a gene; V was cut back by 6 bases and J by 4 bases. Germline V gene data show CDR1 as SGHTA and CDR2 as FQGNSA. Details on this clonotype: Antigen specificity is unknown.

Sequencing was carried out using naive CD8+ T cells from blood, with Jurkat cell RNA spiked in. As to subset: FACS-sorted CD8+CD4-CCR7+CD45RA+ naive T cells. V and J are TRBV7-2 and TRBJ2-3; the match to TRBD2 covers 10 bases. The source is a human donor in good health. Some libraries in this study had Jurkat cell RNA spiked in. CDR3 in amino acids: CASRGLAGVSDTQYF. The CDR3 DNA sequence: TGTGCCAGCAGGGGCCTAGCGGGAGTTTCAGATACGCAGTATTTT.